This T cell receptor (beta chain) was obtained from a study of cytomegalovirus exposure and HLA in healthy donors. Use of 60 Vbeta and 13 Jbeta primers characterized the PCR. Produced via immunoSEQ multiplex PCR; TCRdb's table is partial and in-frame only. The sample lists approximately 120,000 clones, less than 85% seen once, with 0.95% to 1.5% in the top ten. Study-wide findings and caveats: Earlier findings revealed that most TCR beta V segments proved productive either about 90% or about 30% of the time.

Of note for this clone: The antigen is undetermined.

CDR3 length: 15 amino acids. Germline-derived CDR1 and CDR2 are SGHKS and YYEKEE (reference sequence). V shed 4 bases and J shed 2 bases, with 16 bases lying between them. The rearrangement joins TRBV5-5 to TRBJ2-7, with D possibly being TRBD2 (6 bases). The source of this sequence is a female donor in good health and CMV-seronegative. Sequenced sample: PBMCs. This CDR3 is CASSGPTSGPYEQYF. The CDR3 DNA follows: TGTGCCAGCAGCGGCCCGACTAGTGGCCCCTACGAGCAGTACTTC.